These 2 T cell receptor beta chains originate from one sample sequenced in a study of T cells in Graves' hyperthyroidism and ophthalmopathy. What was amplified from RNA transcripts were TCR beta CDR3 regions. TCR CDR3 regions were first amplified by RT-PCR with HTBI primers. Each CDR3 protein gets one entry after TCRdb re-called the multiplex PCR reads with MiXCR. The profile shows about 330,000 distinct CDR3 sequences, about an eighth of them singletons. Sequencing was carried out using blood. The receptors derive from a woman aged 40 to 55 with Graves' ophthalmopathy.

The V gene is TRBV9, the J gene TRBJ1-6; possible D gene TRBD1, 5 bases. The CDR3 consists of 17 residues. The germline V and J ends were trimmed by 0 bases and 8 bases, with 18 bases remaining between them. Germline V CDR1 and CDR2: SGDLS, YYNGEE. The CDR3 is CASSVATGAPGDSPLHF. CDR3 nucleotides: TGTGCCAGCAGCGTAGCGACGGGAGCGCCGGGGGATTCACCCCTCCACTTT.

This chain joins TRBV24-1 and TRBJ1-1, with 7 bases matching TRBD1. The junction had 10 bases not matched to a gene; V was cut back by 5 bases and J by 11 bases. Germline V lookup: CDR1 KGHDR, CDR2 SFDVKD. The CDR3 totals 13 residues. The CDR3 sequence is CATSGIKTGRAFF. In DNA, the CDR3 is TGTGCCACCAGTGGTATAAAGACAGGGCGGGCTTTCTTT.